The 19 T cell receptor beta chains presented below share a single source sample, sequenced in a study of OX40 agonist ivuxolimab in advanced cancers. The protocol was immunoSEQ multiplex PCR, while the TCRdb copy is restricted to in-frame clones and leaves out a portion. The table shows some 40,000 clones, with 92% occurring only once. The source material was CD4+ or CD8+ T cells sorted from blood, sampled in a trial of the OX40 agonist ivuxolimab. All receptors derive from an adult with an advanced solid tumor such as melanoma, head and neck, liver or kidney cancer.

The chain recombines TRBV19 with TRBJ2-1, with D possibly being TRBD1 (6 bases). The CDR3 spans 15 residues. V lost 7 bases and J 0 bases, leaving 13 bases between the germline ends. Germline CDR1 LNHDA, CDR2 SQIVND (reference sequence). The CDR3 nucleotides read TGTGCCAGTACCATCACAGGGCCCTCCTACAATGAGCAGTTCTTC. Protein: CASTITGPSYNEQFF.

The V and J genes are TRBV18 and TRBJ1-1, with D perhaps matching TRBD1 (5 bases). The CDR3 consists of 15 residues. Trimming removed 3 bases from V and 5 bases from J, with 16 bases in between. Per the germline V gene, CDR1 is KGHSH and CDR2 is LQKENI. The CDR3 DNA reads TGTGCCAGCTCACCGGAACGCAGGGAGGAGACTGAAGCTTTCTTT. This gives the protein CASSPERREETEAFF.

The chain recombines TRBV30 with TRBJ2-5; 7 bases map to TRBD1. CDR3 length: 15 residues. The germline gives CDR1 GTSNPN, CDR2 SVGIG (reference sequence). The junction had 9 bases not matched to a gene; V was cut back by 0 bases and J by 5 bases. CDR3 in amino acids: CAWSVGGDPWETQYF. The DNA of the CDR3 is TGTGCCTGGAGTGTAGGGGGCGACCCCTGGGAGACCCAGTACTTC.

The V gene is TRBV14, the J gene TRBJ2-1; D not certain. The CDR3 is 16 amino acids. CDR1 and CDR2 from the germline V gene are SGHDN and FVKESK. V lost 1 base and J 7 bases, leaving 17 bases between the germline ends. CDR3 amino acids: CASSQGLRSRTNEQFF. DNA of the CDR3: TGTGCCAGCAGCCAAGGACTCCGAAGCCGAACGAATGAGCAGTTCTTC.

This clone is deemed medium-sized (0.01 to 0.1%). The same CDR3 can be traced to other DNA sequences in this sample. The V and J genes are TRBV29-1 and TRBJ1-1; no clear D gene. Trimming stripped 6 bases from V and 1 base from J, with 6 bases between. The germline CDR1 and CDR2 sequences are SQVTM and ANQGSEA. The CDR3 contains 11 residues. CDR3 DNA sequence: TGCAGCGTAGCCCCGAACACTGAAGCTTTCTTT. Protein product: CSVAPNTEAFF. Looking up the rest from reference TRBV29-1 and TRBJ1-1 gives the full variable domain: SAVISQKPSRDICQRGTSLTIQCQVDSQVTMMFWYRQQPGQSLTLIATANQGSEATYESGFVIDKFPISRPNLTFSTLTVSNMSPEDSSIYLCSVAPNTEAFFGQGTRLTVV.

The V gene is TRBV7-9, the J gene TRBJ1-5; D gene unclear. The CDR3 has 11 residues. The V gene lost 8 bases and the J gene lost 8 bases, with 10 bases spanning the gap. Germline CDR1 reads SEHNR; CDR2 reads FQNEAQ (reference sequence). This CDR3 reads CASGDGEPQHF. The CDR3 DNA reads as TGTGCCAGCGGAGACGGGGAGCCCCAGCATTTT.

The chain carries TRBV7-3 and TRBJ2-3, with 9 bases aligning to TRBD2. The CDR3 sequence is 16 residues long. Germline CDR1 and CDR2: SGHTA and FQGTGA. V lost 5 bases, J lost 2 bases, and 8 bases stayed unmatched. The CDR3 DNA is TGTGCCAGCAGCATCGTAGCGGGAGAGTTCACAGATACGCAGTATTTT. This gives the protein CASSIVAGEFTDTQYF.

This clone occurred once. This chain uses TRBV7-2 with TRBJ2-7; 7 bases match TRBD1. There are 16 residues in the CDR3. V shed 3 bases, J shed 0 bases, and the junction held 8 bases outside the gene matches. In germline, CDR1 is SGHTA, CDR2 FQGNSA. The CDR3 here is CASSFLPGQSSYEQYF. In DNA, the CDR3 is TGTGCCAGCAGCTTCCTTCCGGGACAGAGCTCCTACGAGCAGTACTTC.

This clone has only one observation. The rearrangement uses TRBV29-1 and TRBJ1-2, with D perhaps TRBD1 (6 bases). CDR3 size: 11 residues. The germline V gene has CDR1 SQVTM and CDR2 ANQGSEA. V was shortened by 7 bases and J by 8 bases, with 14 bases between the two germline ends. The CDR3 DNA reads TGCAGCGCTGATAGGGGGGAGGGCTACACCTTC. It codes for CSADRGEGYTF.

The chain uses TRBV19 and TRBJ2-7; TRBD1 agrees at 11 bases. The junction had 7 bases not matched to a gene; V was cut back by 5 bases and J by 4 bases. The CDR3 covers 15 residues. Germline V gene lookup returns CDR1 LNHDA and CDR2 SQIVND (reference sequence). The CDR3 DNA reads TGTGCCAGTAGTCTTTGGACAGGGGGCGTATACGAGCAGTACTTC. This sequence encodes CASSLWTGGVYEQYF.

J is TRBJ2-1 and V is TRBV5-6; D is unclear. Trimming left V 4 bases short and J 0 bases short, with 11 bases between. The CDR3 sequence is 15 residues long. Germline V gives CDR1 SGHDT, CDR2 YYEEEE. The CDR3 DNA reads as TGTGCCAGCAGCAAACCCGGAAGCTCCTACAATGAGCAGTTCTTC. Its translation: CASSKPGSSYNEQFF.

The chain combines TRBV7-2 with TRBJ1-4, with 9 bases aligning to TRBD1. CDR1 is SGHTA, CDR2 FQGNSA, per germline. After removal of 1 base from V and 11 bases from J, the junction contained 5 bases not matched to a gene. The CDR3 has 14 amino acids. The CDR3 DNA reads TGTGCCAGCAGCTTAGTAGACAGGGGGGGGAAACTGTTTTTT. Translating gives CASSLVDRGGKLFF.

The V gene is TRBV29-1, the J gene TRBJ1-2; TRBD1 agrees at 9 bases. V dropped 6 bases and J dropped 3; count of bases not matched to a gene: 5. Per the germline V gene, CDR1 is SQVTM and CDR2 is ANQGSEA. There are 13 residues in the CDR3. The CDR3 spells CSVDRGLDYGYTF. CDR3 coding DNA: TGCAGCGTGGACAGGGGTTTAGACTATGGCTACACCTTC.

V and J are TRBV7-9 and TRBJ2-1; tentatively, D is TRBD1 (5 bases). The CDR3 runs to 13 residues. Looked up from germline, CDR1 is SEHNR and CDR2 is FQNEAQ (reference sequence). The V and J ends lost 4 bases and 4 bases respectively, with 8 bases between them. CDR3 in DNA: TGTGCCAGCAGCTCCAGGGTGTACAATGAGCAGTTCTTC. Residues: CASSSRVYNEQFF.

The chain is built from TRBV28 and TRBJ2-2; 13 nucleotides agree with TRBD2. The CDR3 loop spans 18 amino acids. V gave up 6 bases and J gave up 5 bases; unmatched junction bases: 12. From germline, CDR1 is MDHEN and CDR2 SYDVKM. The CDR3 protein is CASSTPMTSGRSTGELFF. In nucleotides, the CDR3 is TGTGCCAGCAGCACCCCAATGACTAGCGGGAGGAGTACCGGGGAGCTGTTTTTT.

V usage is TRBV11-3 and J usage is TRBJ2-3; D unresolved. Trimming took off 3 bases at V and 0 bases at J, with 10 bases between the two ends. The germline CDR1 and CDR2 sequences are SGHNT and YENEEA. The CDR3 contains 15 residues. The CDR3 loop is CASSLTASSTDTQYF. For the CDR3, the DNA is TGTGCCAGCAGCTTGACGGCCTCGAGCACAGATACGCAGTATTTT. The variable domain in full, completed from reference TRBV11-3 and TRBJ2-3, reads EAGVVQSPRYKIIEKKQPVAFWCNPISGHNTLYWYLQNLGQGPELLIRYENEEAVDDSQLPKDRFSAERLKGVDSTLKIQPAELGDSAVYLCASSLTASSTDTQYFGPGTRLTVL.

In its sample, this clone was seen once. This sequence joins TRBV5-6 and TRBJ2-7; 9 bases fit TRBD2. This CDR3 comprises 15 residues. V lost 2 bases to trimming and J lost 3 bases; unmatched junction nucleotides: 6. Germline V lookup: CDR1 SGHDT, CDR2 YYEEEE. The CDR3 region is CASSLEAGGLYEQYF. As DNA, the CDR3 is TGTGCCAGCAGCTTAGAGGCGGGAGGGCTCTACGAGCAGTACTTC.

The chain combines TRBV10-3 with TRBJ2-1; maybe TRBD2 (6 bases). Germline V gene lookup returns CDR1 ENHRY and CDR2 SYGVKD. CDR3 size: 13 residues. Trimming left V 2 bases short and J 7 bases short, with 9 bases between. CDR3 sequence reads: CAISETGGNEQFF. CDR3 coding DNA: TGTGCCATCAGTGAGACAGGAGGGAATGAGCAGTTCTTC.

J is TRBJ2-7 and V is TRBV5-1, with D perhaps TRBD2 (5 bases). The length of the CDR3 is 14 residues. The germline gives CDR1 SGHRS, CDR2 YFSETQ. V lost 1 base and J lost 7, with 15 bases in between. The CDR3 sequence is CASSLIEIPGEQYF. The CDR3 nucleotides are TGCGCCAGCAGCTTGATTGAGATCCCGGGAGAGCAGTACTTC.